Detailed here is one T cell receptor beta chain. Antigen unknown. This entry comes from a study of PD-1 blockade in mismatch repair-deficient tumors. About the research overall: Enrolled about 2013-2016, patients had progressing, pretreated mismatch repair-deficient cancers of about a dozen types.

All patients were mismatch repair deficient, assessed by either PCR or immunohistochemistry. TCRs were sequenced from three patients responding to pembrolizumab. Findings and limits, study-wide: Rapid post-treatment expansion, then contraction, generally preceding radiologic response, marked tumor-resident clones.

CDR1 and CDR2 (germline): MNHEY, SMNVEV (reference sequence). The CDR3 consists of 15 residues. Trimming pared 0 bases from V and 2 bases from J, leaving 11 bases between. TCRdb keeps only in-frame clones here, not all; method: immunoSEQ multiplex PCR. The profile covers approximately 38,000 clones, with roughly 84% appearing a single time and approximately 3.9% taken by the ten largest. This sequence joins TRBV27 and TRBJ2-7; perhaps D is TRBD1 or TRBD2 (5 bases each). The specimen comprised peripheral blood, sampled roughly 76 weeks after starting pembrolizumab. The receptor's source is an adult with mismatch repair-deficient cancer. The CDR3 coding sequence is TGTGCCAGCAGTTTATCCTCCGGGACGGCCTACGAGCAGTACTTC. It translates to CASSLSSGTAYEQYF.